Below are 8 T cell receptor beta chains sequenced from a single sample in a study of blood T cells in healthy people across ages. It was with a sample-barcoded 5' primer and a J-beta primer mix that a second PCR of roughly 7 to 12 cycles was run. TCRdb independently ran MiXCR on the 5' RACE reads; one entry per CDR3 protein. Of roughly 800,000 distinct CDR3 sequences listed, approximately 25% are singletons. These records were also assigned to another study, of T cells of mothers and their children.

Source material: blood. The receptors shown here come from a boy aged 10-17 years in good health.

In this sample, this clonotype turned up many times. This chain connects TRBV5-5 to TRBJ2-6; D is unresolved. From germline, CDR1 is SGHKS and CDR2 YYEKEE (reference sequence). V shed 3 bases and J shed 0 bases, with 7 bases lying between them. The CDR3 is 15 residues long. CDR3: CASSSRSSGANVLTF. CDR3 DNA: TGTGCCAGCAGCTCCCGAAGCTCTGGGGCCAACGTCCTGACTTTC.

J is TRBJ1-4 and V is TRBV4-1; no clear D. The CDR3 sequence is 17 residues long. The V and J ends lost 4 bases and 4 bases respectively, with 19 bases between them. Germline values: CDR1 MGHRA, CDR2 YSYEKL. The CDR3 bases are TGCGCCAGCAGCCCCGGCCCCCCCACAGCTCTTAATGAAAAACTGTTTTTT. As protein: CASSPGPPTALNEKLFF.

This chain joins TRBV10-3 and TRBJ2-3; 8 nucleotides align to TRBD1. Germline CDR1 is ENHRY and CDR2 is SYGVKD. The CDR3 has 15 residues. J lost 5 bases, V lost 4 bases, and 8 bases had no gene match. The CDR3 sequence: CAISAPDRGGDTQYF. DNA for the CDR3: TGTGCCATCAGTGCACCCGACAGGGGAGGAGATACGCAGTATTTT.

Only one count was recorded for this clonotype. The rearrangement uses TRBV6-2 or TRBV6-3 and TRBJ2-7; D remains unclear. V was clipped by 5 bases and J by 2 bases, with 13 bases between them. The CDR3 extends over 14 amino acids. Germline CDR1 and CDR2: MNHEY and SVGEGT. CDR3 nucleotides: TGTGCCAGCAGTCCAAGGCTTAGGGCCTACGAGCAGTACTTC. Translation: CASSPRLRAYEQYF.

In nucleotides, the CDR3 is TGTGCCAGCAGACCGGGACAGGGGTTTGAAAAACTGTTTTTT. Amino acids: CASRPGQGFEKLFF. This sequence joins TRBV12-3 or TRBV12-4 and TRBJ1-4; 10 positions match TRBD1. The junction had 5 bases not matched to a gene; V was cut back by 6 bases and J by 7 bases. The length of the CDR3 is 14 residues.

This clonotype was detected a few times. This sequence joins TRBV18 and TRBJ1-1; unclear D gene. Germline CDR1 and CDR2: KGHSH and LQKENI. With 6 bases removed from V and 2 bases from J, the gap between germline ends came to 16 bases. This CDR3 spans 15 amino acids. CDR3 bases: TGTGCCAGCTCCACGGGAATAAGGAGAAACACTGAAGCTTTCTTT. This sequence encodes CASSTGIRRNTEAFF.

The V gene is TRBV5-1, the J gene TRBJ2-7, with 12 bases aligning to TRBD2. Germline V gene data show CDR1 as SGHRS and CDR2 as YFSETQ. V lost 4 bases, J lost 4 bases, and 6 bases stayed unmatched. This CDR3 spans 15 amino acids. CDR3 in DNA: TGCGCCAGCAGCATAGCCGGGACTAGCGGGTACGAGCAGTACTTC. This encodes CASSIAGTSGYEQYF.

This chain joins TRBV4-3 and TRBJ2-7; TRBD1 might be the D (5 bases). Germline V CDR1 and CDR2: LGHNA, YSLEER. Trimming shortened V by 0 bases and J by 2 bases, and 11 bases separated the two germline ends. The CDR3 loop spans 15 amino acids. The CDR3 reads CASSQDTTVTYEQYF. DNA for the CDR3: TGCGCCAGCAGCCAAGACACGACAGTGACCTACGAGCAGTACTTC.